Shown below are 19 T cell receptor beta chains from a single sample sequenced in a study of technical replicates of blood from several donors. The data were produced by immunoSEQ multiplex PCR, yet TCRdb's version contains in-frame clones alone and is incomplete. This table holds approximately 70,000 clones, roughly 96% found once. Sequenced: T cells isolated from PBMCs. These receptors were collected from a human donor in good health.

The chain has TRBV28 and TRBJ2-7; 9 nucleotides line up with TRBD1. Germline V gene data show CDR1 as MDHEN and CDR2 as SYDVKM. Trimming at V came to 1 base and at J to 6 bases, leaving 4 bases not matched to a gene. This CDR3 comprises 14 residues. CDR3: CASSLYRGLSEQYF. CDR3 nucleotide sequence: TGTGCCAGCAGTTTATACAGGGGGCTAAGCGAGCAGTACTTC. Based on the CDR3 plus reference TRBV28 and TRBJ2-7, the full variable domain is DVKVTQSSRYLVKRTGEKVFLECVQDMDHENMFWYRQDPGLGLRLIYFSYDVKMKEKGDIPEGYSVSREKKERFSLILESASTNQTSMYLCASSLYRGLSEQYFGPGTRLTVT.

The V and J genes are TRBV10-3 and TRBJ1-1; TRBD1 matches 8 bases. The CDR3 has 14 amino acids. CDR1 is ENHRY and CDR2 is SYGVKD in the germline V gene. Trimming at V came to 4 bases and at J to 3 bases, leaving 4 bases not matched to a gene. The CDR3 DNA follows: TGTGCCATCAGTGCCAGGGGGCTGGACACTGAAGCTTTCTTT. The encoded protein is CAISARGLDTEAFF.

The chain combines TRBV28 with TRBJ2-7; 8 bases line up with TRBD1. CDR3 length: 20 residues. After removal of 8 bases from V and 4 bases from J, the junction contained 28 bases not matched to a gene. Looked up from germline, CDR1 is MDHEN and CDR2 is SYDVKM. CDR3 DNA sequence: TGTGCCAGCGGTCCTAGCAGGACAGGGAAGAGGGAGGAGGGTCTATACGAGCAGTACTTC. This codes for CASGPSRTGKREEGLYEQYF.

A single count supports this clone. The chain links TRBV15 to TRBJ1-2; TRBD1 matches 7 bases. Unmatched junction bases numbered 9, after V lost 1 base and J lost 7 bases. The CDR3 sequence is 15 residues long. The germline V gene has CDR1 LNHNV and CDR2 YYDKDF (reference sequence). CDR3 amino acids: CATSRGVQGDGGYTF. In DNA, the CDR3 is TGTGCCACCAGCAGAGGGGTGCAGGGGGATGGTGGCTACACCTTC.

The rearrangement links TRBV7-9 to TRBJ2-2; D perhaps matches TRBD2 (5 bases). This CDR3 contains 16 residues. The germline V gene encodes CDR1 SEHNR and CDR2 FQNEAQ (reference sequence). V lost 5 bases and J 4 bases, leaving 17 bases between the germline ends. CDR3 nucleotides: TGTGCCAGCAGCCCTTTATGGGGAGAAGGCACCGGGGAGCTGTTTTTT. It encodes CASSPLWGEGTGELFF.

V gene TRBV5-1 combines with J gene TRBJ1-1; D perhaps matches TRBD1 (6 bases). This CDR3 is built from 14 residues. The V end lost 5 bases, the J end lost 4 bases, and 15 bases lay between the germline ends. Germline-derived CDR1 and CDR2 are SGHRS and YFSETQ. The DNA for the CDR3 is TGCGCCAGCAGGCGTGATGGGACACTCACTGAAGCTTTCTTT. Amino acids: CASRRDGTLTEAFF.

This clone was recorded once. The J gene is TRBJ2-7, the V gene TRBV7-6; 7 bases map to TRBD2. V lost 5 bases to trimming and J lost 6 bases; unmatched junction nucleotides: 16. The CDR3 has 16 amino acids. From germline, CDR1 is SGHVS and CDR2 FNYEAQ. The CDR3 DNA reads as TGTGCCAGCAGCCCATCAGCGGGGCGCCCCGCTATCGAGCAGTACTTC. This gives the protein CASSPSAGRPAIEQYF.

V gene TRBV6-5 combines with J gene TRBJ1-1; the match to TRBD1 covers 9 bases. Germline CDR1 reads MNHEY; CDR2 reads SVGAGI. The CDR3 has 13 residues. With V trimmed by 3 bases and J by 8 bases, 4 bases remained unmatched. CDR3 in DNA: TGTGCCAGCAGTTATTACGGGACAGGGGAAGCTTTCTTT. Translation: CASSYYGTGEAFF.

V is TRBV5-1 and J is TRBJ2-1; 8 bases align to TRBD2. The CDR3 sequence is 16 residues long. Trimming cost V 3 bases and J 0 bases; bases outside gene matches: 5. CDR1 is SGHRS, CDR2 YFSETQ, per germline. As DNA, the CDR3 is TGCGCCAGCAGCTCCACCGGGGGGGCCTCCTACAATGAGCAGTTCTTC. Amino acids: CASSSTGGASYNEQFF.

The chain links TRBV5-1 to TRBJ1-1; tentative D call: TRBD1 (5 bases). CDR3 length equals 14 residues. Per germline, CDR1 SGHRS and CDR2 YFSETQ. With 2 bases removed from V and 4 bases from J, the gap between germline ends came to 12 bases. This CDR3 is CASSLGQGGTEAFF. CDR3 DNA sequence: TGCGCCAGCAGCTTAGGTCAGGGTGGCACTGAAGCTTTCTTT.

The V and J genes are TRBV28 and TRBJ2-3; TRBD2 matches 8 bases. The CDR3 spans 15 residues. Germline V lookup: CDR1 MDHEN, CDR2 SYDVKM. J lost 6 bases, V lost 4 bases, and 9 bases had no gene match. The CDR3 DNA reads as TGTGCCAGCAGTTCTCAGCGGGAGTCTCTTGATACGCAGTATTTT. As protein: CASSSQRESLDTQYF.

This chain uses TRBV5-1 with TRBJ1-1; no reliable D call. Germline CDR1 is SGHRS and CDR2 is YFSETQ. This CDR3 spans 13 amino acids. Trimming pared 0 bases from V and 4 bases from J, leaving 7 bases between. DNA of the CDR3: TGCGCCAGCAGCTTGGAGCGGAGCACTGAAGCTTTCTTT. It encodes CASSLERSTEAFF. Looking up the rest from reference TRBV5-1 and TRBJ1-1 gives the full variable domain: KAGVTQTPRYLIKTRGQQVTLSCSPISGHRSVSWYQQTPGQGLQFLFEYFSETQRNKGNFPGRFSGRQFSNSRSEMNVSTLELGDSALYLCASSLERSTEAFFGQGTRLTVV.

The chain carries TRBV25-1 and TRBJ2-7; weak D call: TRBD2 (6 bases). V was cut by 7 bases and J by 2 bases, with 12 bases left in between. Per germline, CDR1 MGHDK and CDR2 SYGVNS. This CDR3 contains 13 residues. CDR3 DNA: TGTGCCAGCAACCGGGGCGGGACCTACGAGCAGTACTTC. Its protein product is CASNRGGTYEQYF.

This sequence joins TRBV7-9 and TRBJ2-2; the D is unclear. V gave up 5 bases and J gave up 4 bases, with 8 bases separating them. The CDR3 loop spans 13 amino acids. Germline V gene data show CDR1 as SEHNR and CDR2 as FQNEAQ (reference sequence). The CDR3, as DNA: TGTGCCAGCAGCGTAACTGTCACCGGGGAGCTGTTTTTT. Its protein is CASSVTVTGELFF.

The chain links TRBV20-1 to TRBJ1-2, with 7 bases lining up with TRBD1. CDR1 and CDR2 from the germline V gene are DFQATT and SNEGSKA (reference sequence). V was pared by 7 bases and J by 6 bases, with 5 bases of the junction left unmatched. This CDR3 spans 11 amino acids. CDR3 amino acids: CSGGRGHGYTF. The CDR3, as DNA: TGCAGTGGGGGAAGGGGGCATGGCTACACCTTC.

The chain is built from TRBV29-1 and TRBJ2-7, with D possibly matching TRBD1 (5 bases). The V gene lost 6 bases and the J gene lost 5 bases, with 17 bases spanning the gap. Germline assignment: CDR1 SQVTM and CDR2 ANQGSEA. CDR3 length: 13 amino acids. The CDR3 DNA is TGCAGCGTGGATGACAGAAGCGCCAACGAGCAGTACTTC. Translation: CSVDDRSANEQYF.

The rearrangement links TRBV6-1 to TRBJ2-3; 7 bases are shared with TRBD1. From germline, CDR1 is MNHNS and CDR2 SASEGT. The CDR3 covers 15 residues. Unmatched junction bases numbered 9, after V lost 3 bases and J lost 6 bases. The DNA of the CDR3 is TGTGCCAGCAGTGACCAAGGACAGGTGGCTGATACGCAGTATTTT. Amino acid sequence: CASSDQGQVADTQYF.

This chain joins TRBV9 and TRBJ1-5, with 8 bases lining up with TRBD1. Germline CDR1 SGDLS, CDR2 YYNGEE. CDR3 length: 15 residues. Trimming removed 0 bases from V and 7 bases from J; junction bases left unmatched: 6. CDR3 nucleotides: TGTGCCAGCAGCGTAGGGGTCGACAGGGGACAGCCCCAGCATTTT. Its protein is CASSVGVDRGQPQHF.

The chain employs TRBV9 and TRBJ1-6; D might be TRBD1 (6 bases). Trimming stripped 0 bases from V and 7 bases from J, with 14 bases between. The CDR3 extends over 16 amino acids. From germline, CDR1 is SGDLS and CDR2 YYNGEE. DNA for the CDR3: TGTGCCAGCAGCGTAGCAGGGGTGATAGGGAATTCACCCCTCCACTTT. Translating gives CASSVAGVIGNSPLHF.